This T cell receptor (beta chain) was captured in a study of human T cells and chemical hapten exposure. Findings and limits, study-wide: Expanded TCRs produced significantly more large CDR3 similarity clusters than controls did.

This clonotype has ten or more counts. Its antigen is unknown. The germline V gene has CDR1 SGHTA and CDR2 FQGTGA. J lost 5 bases, V lost 5 bases, and 2 bases had no gene match. The CDR3 length is 13 residues. TCRdb re-derived calls from the RACE reads in MiXCR, one entry per CDR3 protein. This sample yields under 400,000 distinct CDR3 sequences, of which less than 6.5% are seen a single time; about 2.5% belongs to the top ten. As for time point: pre-sensitization, week 0. Treatment described: therapeutic diphenylcyclopropenone sensitization with weekly scalp DPC. The J gene is TRBJ2-3, the V gene TRBV7-3, with 9 bases that match TRBD1. This specimen consisted of whole blood, obtained in connection with sensitization to the hapten diphenylcyclopropenone (DPC). The clonotype was recovered from a woman aged 45-60 years with alopecia areata. Some clones in this sample may be carry-over from other donors' samples. In DNA form, the CDR3 reads TGTGCCAGCAGCCCGACAGGGGGAGATACGCAGTATTTT. Translation: CASSPTGGDTQYF.